This T cell receptor (beta chain) was sequenced in a study of cytomegalovirus exposure and HLA in healthy donors. Points on this clone: The antigen is unknown.

A multiplex PCR was run with 60 Vbeta primers and 13 Jbeta primers. The protocol was immunoSEQ multiplex PCR, while the TCRdb copy is restricted to in-frame clones and leaves out a portion. The data hold about 180,000 clones, with around four fifths observed a single time. Study outcomes and limitations: Published work reported that the classifier diagnosed cytomegalovirus status with high specificity and sensitivity.

CDR3 size: 11 residues. CDR1 is SQVTM, CDR2 ANQGSEA, per germline. V lost 7 bases and J lost 8, with 14 bases in between. The receptor's source is a woman aged 60 to 75 in good health and CMV-seropositive. What was sequenced was PBMCs. This chain uses TRBV29-1 with TRBJ1-2; TRBD1 is a possible D gene (6 bases). CDR3: CSGEQGRGYTF. Written as DNA, the CDR3 is TGCAGCGGCGAACAGGGACGAGGCTACACCTTC.